This TCR beta chain appears in the sequencing data of a study of CD8 T cells in Susac syndrome. Trimming left V 4 bases short and J 3 bases short, with 4 bases between. CDR1 and CDR2 (germline): MDHEN, SYDVKM. The CDR3 has 11 residues. When the RNA was reverse transcribed, random hexamers were used with an input of roughly 0.45 to 1 ug. From the immunoSEQ multiplex PCR reads, TCRdb called clonotypes with MiXCR, one entry per CDR3 protein. Among around 140,000 distinct CDR3 sequences listed, approximately 79% were seen once. The sequence was collected from a human donor with multiple sclerosis. This chain links TRBV28 with TRBJ2-7; D uncertain. Sequenced input: CD8+ T cells from PBMCs. This CDR3 is CASSYHYEQYF. CDR3 DNA: TGTGCCAGCAGTTACCACTACGAGCAGTACTTC.